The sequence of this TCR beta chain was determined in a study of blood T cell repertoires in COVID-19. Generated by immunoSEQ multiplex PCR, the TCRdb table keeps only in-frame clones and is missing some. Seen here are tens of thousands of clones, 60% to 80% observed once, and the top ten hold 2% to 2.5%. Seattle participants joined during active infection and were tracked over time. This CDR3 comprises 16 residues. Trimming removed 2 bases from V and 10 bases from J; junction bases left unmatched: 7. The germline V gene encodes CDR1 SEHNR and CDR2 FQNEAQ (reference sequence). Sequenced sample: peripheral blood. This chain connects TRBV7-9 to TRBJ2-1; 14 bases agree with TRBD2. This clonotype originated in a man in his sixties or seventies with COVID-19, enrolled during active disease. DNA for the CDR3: TGTGCCAGCAGCTTACTGGGACTAGCGGGAGTGGGCGAGCAGTTCTTC. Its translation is CASSLLGLAGVGEQFF.